Listed here are 23 T cell receptor beta chains from one sample, sequenced in a study of blood T cell repertoires in COVID-19 (dated by TCRdb to the early 2020s). Library generation was performed with the immunoSEQ multiplex PCR assay. This immuneACCESS table, as held by TCRdb, lists in-frame sequences with V and J called but not all clones. Of the missing ones, under half trace to an unresolved V gene in checked studies; the others have no known cause. The sample records 150,000 to 200,000 clones, 90% to 95% of which are singletons. About 5% of the sample comes from the top ten. Material: peripheral blood. Receptor source: a woman aged 50 to 60 with acute or convalescent COVID-19.

V and J are TRBV7-8 and TRBJ2-1, with 10 nucleotides matching TRBD2. V was clipped by 1 base and J by 0 bases; unmatched bases: 6. CDR3 length equals 18 residues. Germline V CDR1 and CDR2: SGHVS, FQNEAQ. The CDR3 DNA reads as TGTGCCAGCAGCTTAGACCTAGCGGGAGTCCTCTCCTACAATGAGCAGTTCTTC. Translating gives CASSLDLAGVLSYNEQFF. The entire variable domain, with the rest obtained from reference TRBV7-8 and TRBJ2-1, is as follows: GAGVSQSPRYKVAKRGQDVALRCDPISGHVSLFWYQQALGQGPEFLTYFQNEAQLDKSGLPSDRFFAERPEGSVSTLKIQRTQQEDSAVYLCASSLDLAGVLSYNEQFFGPGTRLTVL.

J is TRBJ2-7 and V is TRBV30; 7 bases align to TRBD1. Germline V gene lookup returns CDR1 GTSNPN and CDR2 SVGIG (reference sequence). The CDR3 spans 14 residues. Trimming cost V 1 base and J 5 bases; bases outside gene matches: 8. CDR3 in DNA: TGTGCCTGGAGTGCGGGACAGACCATGAACGAGCAGTACTTC. Protein: CAWSAGQTMNEQYF.

This sequence joins TRBV7-2 and TRBJ1-1; 8 bases match TRBD1. This CDR3 is 14 amino acids long. Losses at the gene ends were 6 bases for V and 3 bases for J; bases not matched to a gene: 6. Germline V lookup: CDR1 SGHTA, CDR2 FQGNSA. The CDR3 DNA follows: TGTGCCAGCAGACTCAGGGGGCTGGACACTGAAGCTTTCTTT. Translation gives CASRLRGLDTEAFF.

This clone was recorded only once. CDR3 sequence: CASSDPRGRETQYF. The DNA for the CDR3 is TGTGCCAGCAGTGACCCCCGCGGGAGAGAGACCCAGTACTTC. The chain joins TRBV28 to TRBJ2-5; 7 bases are shared with TRBD2. V lost 5 bases, J lost 4 bases, and 7 bases stayed unmatched. Germline V lookup: CDR1 MDHEN, CDR2 SYDVKM. The CDR3 is 14 amino acids.

The chain has TRBV4-1 and TRBJ1-1; no clear D gene. Germline values: CDR1 MGHRA, CDR2 YSYEKL. The CDR3 length is 14 residues. The ends were cut back, 0 bases at V and 4 bases at J, with 9 bases in the middle. For the CDR3, the DNA is TGCGCCAGCAGCCAAGATGCGGTTGCCACTGAAGCTTTCTTT. It translates to CASSQDAVATEAFF.

This chain joins TRBV5-1 and TRBJ1-2; 7 bases fit TRBD1. CDR3 size: 15 residues. Per the germline V gene, CDR1 is SGHRS and CDR2 is YFSETQ. V shed 2 bases and J 6 bases; nucleotides not matched to a gene: 10. CDR3 loop: CASSFQGVDGDGYTF. CDR3 nucleotides: TGCGCCAGCAGCTTCCAGGGGGTTGACGGAGATGGCTACACCTTC.

V is TRBV9 and J is TRBJ1-2; D is perhaps TRBD1 (5 bases). Deletions cut 3 bases from V and 8 bases from J, with 11 bases between. CDR3 length equals 12 residues. From germline, CDR1 is SGDLS and CDR2 YYNGEE. The CDR3 sequence: CASSEGSGGYTF. The CDR3 bases are TGTGCCAGCAGCGAGGGGAGCGGGGGCTACACCTTC.

The rearrangement uses TRBV11-3 and TRBJ2-7, with D maybe TRBD1 (6 bases). Germline assignment: CDR1 SGHNT and CDR2 YENEEA. The CDR3 has 13 residues. The V gene lost 2 bases and the J gene lost 5 bases, with 10 bases spanning the gap. CDR3 sequence: CASSLLSGDEQYF. The CDR3 DNA sequence: TGTGCCAGCAGCTTATTGTCAGGGGACGAGCAGTACTTC.

The chain carries TRBV5-1 and TRBJ1-1; 7 nucleotides line up with TRBD1. The CDR3 consists of 15 residues. Trimming at V came to 4 bases and at J to 4 bases, leaving 10 bases not matched to a gene. The germline V gene has CDR1 SGHRS and CDR2 YFSETQ. DNA of the CDR3: TGCGCCAGCAGCCCTACAGGGGTAAGTGGCACTGAAGCTTTCTTT. Residues: CASSPTGVSGTEAFF.

The chain uses TRBV2 and TRBJ2-2; 11 nucleotides agree with TRBD2. The CDR3 is 15 residues long. The V gene's germline CDR1 is SNHLY and CDR2 FYNNEI. Trimming cost V 4 bases and J 3 bases; bases outside gene matches: 1. The CDR3 region has the DNA TGTGCCAGCAGTGTAGCGGGGGGGTACACCGGGGAGCTGTTTTTT. Protein: CASSVAGGYTGELFF.

This chain joins TRBV30 and TRBJ1-2; tentatively, D is TRBD1 (5 bases). Trimming took off 7 bases at V and 3 bases at J, with 18 bases between the two ends. The CDR3 sequence is 14 residues long. The V gene's germline CDR1 is GTSNPN and CDR2 SVGIG (reference sequence). DNA for the CDR3: TGTGCCTCCCTCGGGGGTTCGATGGACTATGGCTACACCTTC. Its translation: CASLGGSMDYGYTF.

CDR3 loop: CASSGGLAGGLNTQYF. The DNA for the CDR3 is TGTGCCAGCAGCGGGGGACTAGCGGGAGGGCTAAATACGCAGTATTTT. The chain links TRBV7-2 to TRBJ2-3; TRBD2 matches 16 bases. Unmatched junction bases numbered 6, after V lost 5 bases and J lost 7 bases. Germline V lookup: CDR1 SGHTA, CDR2 FQGNSA. The CDR3 consists of 16 residues. Using reference TRBV7-2 and TRBJ2-3 for the parts outside the CDR3, the full variable domain is GAGVSQSPSNKVTEKGKDVELRCDPISGHTALYWYRQSLGQGLEFLIYFQGNSAPDKSGLPSDRFSAERTGGSVSTLTIQRTQQEDSAVYLCASSGGLAGGLNTQYFGPGTRLTVL.

This rearrangement joins TRBV19 to TRBJ1-6; D not certain. This CDR3 is 13 amino acids long. Trimming took 5 bases from V and 11 from J, leaving 13 bases between them. Germline assignment: CDR1 LNHDA and CDR2 SQIVND (reference sequence). CDR3 DNA sequence: TGTGCCAGTAGTGTTAATTACCAGGCACCCCTCCACTTT. It specifies CASSVNYQAPLHF.

The rearrangement links TRBV28 to TRBJ2-1; D is unresolved. CDR3 length: 13 residues. Trimming removed 6 bases at V and 12 bases at J, with 18 bases between. CDR1 and CDR2 (germline): MDHEN, SYDVKM. The CDR3 protein is CASRQETSLGQFF. CDR3 DNA sequence: TGTGCCAGCAGGCAAGAGACAAGTCTTGGGCAGTTCTTC. Full variable domain (remainder filled in from reference TRBV28 and TRBJ2-1): DVKVTQSSRYLVKRTGEKVFLECVQDMDHENMFWYRQDPGLGLRLIYFSYDVKMKEKGDIPEGYSVSREKKERFSLILESASTNQTSMYLCASRQETSLGQFFGPGTRLTVL.

This clone was observed a single time. V and J are TRBV28 and TRBJ1-5; D call uncertain. CDR1 and CDR2 from the germline V gene are MDHEN and SYDVKM. Trimming stripped 3 bases from V and 3 bases from J, with 6 bases between. This CDR3 comprises 13 residues. The CDR3: CASSLNINQPQHF. The CDR3 nucleotides read TGTGCCAGCAGTTTGAACATCAATCAGCCCCAGCATTTT.

The gene calls are TRBV5-1 and TRBJ1-6, with TRBD1 as a possible D gene (6 bases). CDR1 is SGHRS and CDR2 is YFSETQ in the germline V gene. This CDR3 region has 15 residues. Trimming removed 1 base at V and 10 bases at J, with 15 bases between. The CDR3 nucleotides are TGCGCCAGCAGCTTGTGGTCAGGGGACGAGTCACCCCTCCACTTT. Translating it yields CASSLWSGDESPLHF.

The chain couples TRBV11-2 to TRBJ2-7; 12 positions agree with TRBD1. V dropped 5 bases and J dropped 10; count of bases not matched to a gene: 6. This CDR3 is built from 13 residues. Germline V lookup: CDR1 SGHAT, CDR2 FQNNGV. The CDR3: CASSHGTGGAQYF. CDR3 nucleotide sequence: TGTGCCAGCAGCCACGGGACAGGGGGCGCCCAGTACTTC.

V gene TRBV27 combines with J gene TRBJ2-7, with 7 nucleotides matching TRBD1. Per germline, CDR1 MNHEY and CDR2 SMNVEV (reference sequence). V gave up 10 bases and J gave up 4 bases; unmatched junction bases: 7. This CDR3 has 12 residues. Here the CDR3 DNA reads TGTGCCACCTCGACAGGGAATTACGAGCAGTACTTC. Translation gives CATSTGNYEQYF.

The J gene is TRBJ2-1, the V gene TRBV24-1; perhaps TRBD2 as D (6 bases). Germline-derived CDR1 and CDR2 are KGHDR and SFDVKD. The CDR3 has 16 residues. V lost 5 bases and J 8 bases, leaving 21 bases between the germline ends. The CDR3 protein is CATSGSSVTSSDEQFF. The CDR3 coding sequence is TGTGCCACCAGTGGGTCTTCCGTTACTAGCAGCGATGAGCAGTTCTTC.

The genes are TRBV19 and TRBJ2-7; D is possibly TRBD2 (6 bases). CDR3 length: 12 amino acids. Germline values: CDR1 LNHDA, CDR2 SQIVND (reference sequence). The V end lost 7 bases, the J end lost 6 bases, and 13 bases lay between the germline ends. CDR3 coding DNA: TGTGCCAGTAAATCCGGGAGTGGCGAGCAGTACTTC. Protein: CASKSGSGEQYF.

J is TRBJ2-1 and V is TRBV2; 10 bases align to TRBD2. The CDR3 runs 14 residues. Losses at the gene ends were 6 bases for V and 4 bases for J; bases not matched to a gene: 3. Germline loops: CDR1 SNHLY, CDR2 FYNNEI. Here the CDR3 DNA reads TGTGCCAGCAGGGGACTAGCGACTTACAATGAGCAGTTCTTC. Protein product: CASRGLATYNEQFF.

This clone was counted between two and nine times. This chain connects TRBV11-2 to TRBJ1-1, with TRBD1 identical over 7 bases. This CDR3 spans 14 amino acids. Per germline, CDR1 SGHAT and CDR2 FQNNGV. Trimming took 5 bases from V and 2 from J; bases not matched to a gene: 5. CDR3 coding DNA: TGTGCCAGCAGCCAGGGACAGTTTAACACTGAAGCTTTCTTT. As protein: CASSQGQFNTEAFF.

V is TRBV9 and J is TRBJ1-2; D gene uncertain. CDR3 size: 15 residues. V lost 3 bases and J lost 5, with 17 bases in between. Germline CDR1 is SGDLS and CDR2 is YYNGEE. DNA of the CDR3: TGTGCCAGCAGCGCCCTACCAGCTAGCGATTATGGCTACACCTTC. This translates into CASSALPASDYGYTF.